These 26 T cell receptor beta chains were sequenced from one sample in a study of blood T cell repertoires in COVID-19. Profiling relied on immunoSEQ multiplex PCR, and the TCRdb table lists in-frame clones only, not all of them. Of 150,000 to 200,000 clones listed, 75% to 80% are singletons. Source material: peripheral blood. These receptors were taken from a woman in her 70s with acute or convalescent COVID-19.

V and J are TRBV18 and TRBJ1-1; maybe TRBD1 (5 bases). CDR3 length: 14 residues. V was cut by 5 bases and J by 4 bases, with 14 bases left in between. Germline assignment: CDR1 KGHSH and CDR2 LQKENI. In DNA, the CDR3 is TGTGCCAGCTCATCCGGAGGGGCAAGCACTGAAGCTTTCTTT. Protein product: CASSSGGASTEAFF.

This clone was picked up a small number of times. The V call is TRBV3-1 (or the pseudogene TRBV3-2), the J call TRBJ2-1; 12 bases line up with TRBD2. The CDR3 is made up of 15 amino acids. In germline, CDR1 is LGHDT, CDR2 YNNKEL (reference sequence). Losses at the gene ends were 6 bases for V and 7 bases for J; bases not matched to a gene: 7. The CDR3 reads CASRERLAGVNEQFF. CDR3 nucleotide sequence: TGTGCCAGCAGAGAAAGACTAGCGGGAGTGAATGAGCAGTTCTTC.

The chain combines TRBV10-2 with TRBJ1-5; 8 bases agree with TRBD1. V was pared by 6 bases and J by 11 bases, with 18 bases of the junction left unmatched. The V gene's germline CDR1 is WSHSY and CDR2 SAAADI. The CDR3 is 16 residues long. CDR3 coding DNA: TGCGCCAGCAGCCCATCCCGGACAGGGCCCCCCAGGGCCCAGCATTTT. Protein: CASSPSRTGPPRAQHF.

This chain connects TRBV7-3 to TRBJ2-6; the match to TRBD1 covers 12 bases. This CDR3 has 21 amino acids. V trimming: 2 bases; J trimming: 1 base; junction bases outside the gene matches: 12. Germline CDR1 is SGHTA and CDR2 is FQGTGA. The CDR3 here is CASSLWGNRDRGRSGANVLTF. DNA for the CDR3: TGTGCCAGCAGCTTATGGGGTAATAGGGACAGGGGGCGTTCTGGGGCCAACGTCCTGACTTTC.

This chain links TRBV5-1 with TRBJ1-2; D unresolved. V was cut by 0 bases and J by 0 bases, with 9 bases left in between. Germline values: CDR1 SGHRS, CDR2 YFSETQ. The CDR3 totals 15 residues. The CDR3 spells CASSLGRPTNYGYTF. Here the CDR3 DNA reads TGCGCCAGCAGCTTGGGGCGGCCGACTAACTATGGCTACACCTTC.

The V and J genes are TRBV7-9 and TRBJ2-7; TRBD2 aligns across 13 bases. In germline, CDR1 is SEHNR, CDR2 FQNEAQ (reference sequence). V lost 5 bases to trimming and J lost 6 bases; unmatched junction nucleotides: 7. This CDR3 is 15 amino acids long. The CDR3 here is CASSPGLAGDSEQYF. CDR3 in DNA: TGTGCCAGCAGCCCCGGACTAGCGGGAGATTCCGAGCAGTACTTC.

This chain uses TRBV2 with TRBJ2-7; 8 nucleotides agree with TRBD2. V lost 7 bases and J lost 4; bases outside the gene matches: 6. This CDR3 spans 13 amino acids. CDR1 and CDR2 from the germline V gene are SNHLY and FYNNEI. CDR3 residues: CASKAGEAYEQYF. The CDR3 DNA reads as TGTGCCAGCAAAGCGGGAGAGGCTTACGAGCAGTACTTC.

J is TRBJ1-3 and V is TRBV24-1; unclear D gene. The CDR3 runs to 15 residues. Trimming stripped 4 bases from V and 0 bases from J, with 9 bases between. Germline CDR1 reads KGHDR; CDR2 reads SFDVKD. The DNA of the CDR3 is TGTGCCACCAGTGACGCCACCGGCTCTGGAAACACCATATATTTT. Protein: CATSDATGSGNTIYF.

The gene calls are TRBV6-1 and TRBJ2-1; 8 bases align to TRBD1. Germline CDR1 is MNHNS and CDR2 is SASEGT. The CDR3 has 16 amino acids. The junction had 11 bases not matched to a gene; V was cut back by 4 bases and J by 6 bases. CDR3 region: CASSANTGTGFNEQFF. The CDR3 coding sequence is TGTGCCAGCAGTGCTAACACCGGGACAGGCTTCAATGAGCAGTTCTTC.

The rearrangement links TRBV5-4 to TRBJ2-5; 9 bases map to TRBD2. Unmatched junction bases numbered 5, after V lost 3 bases and J lost 2 bases. CDR1 is SGHNT, CDR2 YYREEE, per germline (reference sequence). The CDR3 extends over 15 amino acids. The CDR3 reads CASSSGTSRQETQYF. DNA for the CDR3: TGTGCCAGCAGCTCCGGGACTAGCCGGCAAGAGACCCAGTACTTC.

The chain uses TRBV10-3 and TRBJ2-7; TRBD2 agrees at 12 bases. The CDR3 is made up of 17 amino acids. Germline assignment: CDR1 ENHRY and CDR2 SYGVKD. V trimming: 0 bases; J trimming: 2 bases; junction bases outside the gene matches: 5. The CDR3 DNA sequence: TGTGCCATCAGTGAGTCGAGGGGACTAGCGGGCGCCTACGAGCAGTACTTC. This codes for CAISESRGLAGAYEQYF.

The chain links TRBV30 to TRBJ1-5; 7 bases are shared with TRBD1. CDR1 is GTSNPN and CDR2 is SVGIG in the germline V gene (reference sequence). The V segment lost 3 bases and the J segment 2 bases; nucleotides outside the gene matches: 4. This CDR3 is 14 amino acids long. The CDR3, as DNA: TGTGCCTGGAGCGCAGGGGGAGGCAATCAGCCCCAGCATTTT. Its protein is CAWSAGGGNQPQHF.

The chain couples TRBV10-1 to TRBJ2-5; D is perhaps TRBD2 (6 bases). V lost 4 bases, J lost 1 base, and 13 bases lay in between. From germline, CDR1 is WNHNN and CDR2 SYGVQD (reference sequence). The CDR3 runs to 15 residues. The CDR3 loop reads CASSANSGLQETQYF. The CDR3 DNA sequence: TGCGCCAGCAGTGCGAATAGCGGCCTCCAAGAGACCCAGTACTTC.

The chain employs TRBV19 and TRBJ2-1, with TRBD2 identical over 10 bases. The CDR3 spans 19 residues. The junction had 17 bases not matched to a gene; V was cut back by 2 bases and J by 7 bases. CDR1 is LNHDA and CDR2 is SQIVND in the germline V gene (reference sequence). DNA of the CDR3: TGTGCCAGTAGTATAAGGGAGCACAGTAGGCTAGCGGGAGTTAATGAGCAGTTCTTC. As protein: CASSIREHSRLAGVNEQFF.

The chain employs TRBV4-1 and TRBJ1-3; no definite D call. The V and J ends lost 1 base and 2 bases respectively, with 9 bases between them. Germline CDR1 reads MGHRA; CDR2 reads YSYEKL. The CDR3 extends over 15 amino acids. In nucleotides, the CDR3 is TGCGCCAGCAGCCAAGGACTTAATACTGGAAACACCATATATTTT. This codes for CASSQGLNTGNTIYF.

This chain joins TRBV4-1 and TRBJ2-1; 8 nucleotides match TRBD2. Germline V lookup: CDR1 MGHRA, CDR2 YSYEKL. CDR3 size: 15 residues. V trimming: 4 bases; J trimming: 5 bases; junction bases outside the gene matches: 7. The CDR3 bases are TGCGCCAGCAGCCGTTGGAGTAGCGGGGACAATGAGCAGTTCTTC. It translates to CASSRWSSGDNEQFF.

This clone came up once. The rearrangement links TRBV5-1 to TRBJ2-7, with a tentative D call TRBD1 (6 bases). CDR1 is SGHRS, CDR2 YFSETQ, per germline. CDR3 length: 15 residues. V lost 3 bases, J lost 0 bases, and 13 bases lay in between. The CDR3 sequence is CASSSNPQGSYEQYF. In DNA form, the CDR3 reads TGCGCCAGCAGCTCGAACCCACAGGGCTCCTACGAGCAGTACTTC. Complete variable domain (other parts from reference TRBV5-1 and TRBJ2-7): KAGVTQTPRYLIKTRGQQVTLSCSPISGHRSVSWYQQTPGQGLQFLFEYFSETQRNKGNFPGRFSGRQFSNSRSEMNVSTLELGDSALYLCASSSNPQGSYEQYFGPGTRLTVT.

Only a few counts were recorded for this clone. The rearrangement joins TRBV15 to TRBJ2-2, with a tentative D call TRBD2 (6 bases). The CDR3 totals 14 residues. Per germline, CDR1 LNHNV and CDR2 YYDKDF (reference sequence). V was clipped by 5 bases and J by 8 bases, with 15 bases between them. CDR3 sequence: CATSPRGGVGELFF. As DNA, the CDR3 is TGTGCCACCAGCCCCCGGGGCGGGGTTGGGGAGCTGTTTTTT.

V and J are TRBV7-9 and TRBJ2-1, with TRBD2 matching 10 bases. Trimming took 7 bases from V and 9 from J; bases not matched to a gene: 12. The CDR3 is 15 residues long. In germline, CDR1 is SEHNR, CDR2 FQNEAQ (reference sequence). The CDR3 DNA reads TGTGCCAGCACCCCCTCTCTAGCGGGAGCATCTGAGCAGTTCTTC. Residues: CASTPSLAGASEQFF.

This chain uses TRBV7-8 with TRBJ2-3; tentatively, D is TRBD2 (5 bases). Germline V gives CDR1 SGHVS, CDR2 FQNEAQ. V shed 1 base and J shed 0 bases, with 5 bases lying between them. This CDR3 region has 14 residues. CDR3: CASSLERSTDTQYF. CDR3 bases: TGTGCCAGCAGCTTAGAGCGGAGCACAGATACGCAGTATTTT.

V is TRBV30 and J is TRBJ1-6; the D gene is possibly TRBD1 (5 bases). V lost 2 bases to trimming and J lost 7 bases, with 18 bases between them. This CDR3 contains 16 residues. Germline-derived CDR1 and CDR2 are GTSNPN and SVGIG (reference sequence). The CDR3 DNA reads as TGTGCCTGGAGTACCGGGTCTGGGAGGGGAAATTCACCCCTCCACTTT. Encoded protein: CAWSTGSGRGNSPLHF.

The chain links TRBV15 to TRBJ1-3, with D maybe TRBD1 (5 bases). V gave up 0 bases and J gave up 0 bases, with 9 bases separating them. Per the germline V gene, CDR1 is LNHNV and CDR2 is YYDKDF (reference sequence). The CDR3 is 16 residues long. The CDR3 DNA is TGTGCCACCAGCAGAGATCGGGGGGTCTCTGGAAACACCATATATTTT. Protein sequence: CATSRDRGVSGNTIYF. Based on the CDR3 plus reference TRBV15 and TRBJ1-3, the full variable domain is DAMVIQNPRYQVTQFGKPVTLSCSQTLNHNVMYWYQQKSSQAPKLLFHYYDKDFNNEADTPDNFQSRRPNTSFCFLDIRSPGLGDTAMYLCATSRDRGVSGNTIYFGEGSWLTVV.

Only a few counts were recorded for this clone. V is TRBV24-1 and J is TRBJ1-5; D ambiguous. Germline V gives CDR1 KGHDR, CDR2 SFDVKD. This CDR3 is 16 amino acids long. V lost 4 bases, J lost 9 bases, and 21 bases lay in between. The CDR3 sequence: CATSDPRNGGKGPQHF. The CDR3 region has the DNA TGTGCCACCAGTGACCCCCGAAATGGAGGGAAAGGGCCCCAGCATTTT.

This chain links TRBV5-6 with TRBJ2-1; 14 positions match TRBD2. This CDR3 has 18 amino acids. Germline CDR1 is SGHDT and CDR2 is YYEEEE. The V and J ends lost 3 bases and 5 bases, in that order; junction bases with no gene match: 10. The CDR3 DNA is TGTGCCAGCAGCTCAGGACTAGCGGGAGGCCCCCGGGACAATGAGCAGTTCTTC. Protein: CASSSGLAGGPRDNEQFF.

The J gene is TRBJ2-1, the V gene TRBV13, with TRBD1 as a possible D gene (5 bases). Germline CDR1 is PRHDT and CDR2 is FYEKMQ (reference sequence). There are 17 residues in the CDR3. V lost 3 bases to trimming and J lost 0 bases, with 15 bases between them. CDR3 sequence reads: CASSLRQNLRSYNEQFF. The CDR3 DNA sequence: TGTGCCAGCAGCTTGAGACAGAACCTCCGCTCCTACAATGAGCAGTTCTTC. The full variable domain, with the rest looked up from reference TRBV13 and TRBJ2-1, is AAGVIQSPRHLIKEKRETATLKCYPIPRHDTVYWYQQGPGQDPQFLISFYEKMQSDKGSIPDRFSAQQFSDYHSELNMSSLELGDSALYFCASSLRQNLRSYNEQFFGPGTRLTVL.

The chain employs TRBV6-6 and TRBJ1-1; 7 positions agree with TRBD1. The CDR3 extends over 15 amino acids. CDR1 is MNHNY, CDR2 SVGAGI, per germline (reference sequence). With 5 bases clipped from V and 6 bases from J, the junction kept 12 bases outside the gene matches. The CDR3 loop is CASSTQQGYGAEAFF. CDR3 coding DNA: TGTGCCAGCAGTACCCAACAGGGGTACGGGGCTGAAGCTTTCTTT.